These 14 T cell receptor beta chains were sequenced from one sample in a study of blood T cell repertoires in COVID-19. Here immunoSEQ multiplex PCR was the method, and the copy in TCRdb shows in-frame clones only, minus some. The sample gives roughly 140,000 clones, 87% of which show up once; around 4% is in the top ten. Material for sequencing was peripheral blood. These receptor sequences come from a woman between 55 and 75 years old with active or convalescent COVID-19.

The chain carries TRBV23-1 and TRBJ1-6; D is possibly TRBD1 (5 bases). TRBV23-1 is noted as an ORF with a role that remains uncertain. V dropped 2 bases and J dropped 4 bases, with 24 bases sitting between them. The CDR3 is 20 amino acids. The CDR3, as DNA: TGCGCCAGCAGTCAACCAAAGACAGTCCATCATGCTTTTTATAATTCACCCCTCCACTTT. Its protein product is CASSQPKTVHHAFYNSPLHF.

The chain has TRBV7-9 and TRBJ2-5; maybe TRBD2 (5 bases). The CDR3 contains 14 residues. V was cut by 0 bases and J by 5 bases, with 10 bases left in between. CDR1 and CDR2 from the germline V gene are SEHNR and FQNEAQ (reference sequence). CDR3 DNA sequence: TGTGCCAGCAGCTTAGCTGGAGGTGTGGAGACCCAGTACTTC. This sequence encodes CASSLAGGVETQYF. Filled out from reference TRBV7-9 and TRBJ2-5, the complete variable domain reads DTGVSQNPRHKITKRGQNVTFRCDPISEHNRLYWYRQTLGQGPEFLTYFQNEAQLEKSRLLSDRFSAERPKGSFSTLEIQRTEQGDSAMYLCASSLAGGVETQYFGPGTRLLVL.

The CDR3 nucleotides read TGTGCCAGCAGCCCTATAAACAATGAGCAGTTCTTC. It yields the protein CASSPINNEQFF. This rearrangement joins TRBV5-6 to TRBJ2-1; D unclear. CDR1 is SGHDT, CDR2 YYEEEE, per germline. V was pared by 4 bases and J by 5 bases, with 7 bases between. The length of the CDR3 is 12 residues.

V is TRBV19 and J is TRBJ2-1; 7 positions agree with TRBD2. CDR3 size: 14 residues. J was trimmed by 6 bases and V by 1 base; bases with no gene match: 3. The germline V gene encodes CDR1 LNHDA and CDR2 SQIVND (reference sequence). DNA for the CDR3: TGTGCCAGTAGTATAGGCGGGGGAGGCAATGAGCAGTTCTTC. Encoded protein: CASSIGGGGNEQFF.

The chain recombines TRBV10-1 with TRBJ2-7; 13 bases line up with TRBD2. The junction had 5 bases not matched to a gene; V was cut back by 2 bases and J by 7 bases. The V gene's germline CDR1 is WNHNN and CDR2 SYGVQD (reference sequence). This CDR3 region has 15 residues. CDR3 amino acids: CASSEGTSGAREQYF. The CDR3 nucleotides read TGCGCCAGCAGTGAGGGGACTAGCGGGGCGAGGGAGCAGTACTTC.

A remark on this clone: At one end the junction does not follow the germline gene, possibly because of a read error. The chain recombines TRBV6-5 with TRBJ2-5; 9 nucleotides agree with TRBD1. Per germline, CDR1 MNHEY and CDR2 SVGAGI. The CDR3 is made up of 14 amino acids. CDR3 nucleotides: TGTGCCAGCAGAGCGGACAGGGGCCAAGGGACCCAGTACTTC. It codes for CASRADRGQGTQYF.

The chain recombines TRBV9 with TRBJ2-3; possibly TRBD2 for D (5 bases). V lost 0 bases, J lost 3 bases, and 14 bases lay in between. Germline V gene sequence: CDR1 SGDLS, CDR2 YYNGEE. CDR3 length: 16 residues. CDR3 protein: CASSVGPGSPTDTQYF. Here the CDR3 DNA reads TGTGCCAGCAGCGTAGGACCGGGAAGCCCTACAGATACGCAGTATTTT. Looking up the rest from reference TRBV9 and TRBJ2-3 gives the full variable domain: DSGVTQTPKHLITATGQRVTLRCSPRSGDLSVYWYQQSLDQGLQFLIQYYNGEERAKGNILERFSAQQFPDLHSELNLSSLELGDSALYFCASSVGPGSPTDTQYFGPGTRLTVL.

J is TRBJ2-5 and V is TRBV7-9; the match to TRBD2 covers 7 bases. Germline V gene data show CDR1 as SEHNR and CDR2 as FQNEAQ (reference sequence). V shed 3 bases and J 1 base; nucleotides not matched to a gene: 5. The CDR3 runs 15 residues. CDR3 bases: TGTGCCAGCAGCTTTTCAGCGGGGCCCCAAGAGACCCAGTACTTC. Protein: CASSFSAGPQETQYF.

This clone was seen only once. This chain links TRBV10-3 with TRBJ1-1, with 7 bases that match TRBD1. After removal of 6 bases from V and 1 base from J, the junction contained 5 bases not matched to a gene. CDR1 ENHRY and CDR2 SYGVKD come from the germline V gene. This CDR3 has 14 amino acids. DNA for the CDR3: TGTGCCATCAGGGGGGACAGCCCGAACACTGAAGCTTTCTTT. Protein sequence: CAIRGDSPNTEAFF.

This clone was counted a single time. The gene calls are TRBV19 and TRBJ1-6, with 8 bases identical to TRBD1. V dropped 6 bases and J dropped 0; count of bases not matched to a gene: 4. The CDR3 loop spans 16 amino acids. Germline CDR1 LNHDA, CDR2 SQIVND (reference sequence). The CDR3 DNA reads TGTGCCAGTAGCGGGACAGGCGTCTCCTATAATTCACCCCTCCACTTT. Translated, it gives CASSGTGVSYNSPLHF.

V usage is TRBV11-2 and J usage is TRBJ2-1, with 7 bases aligning to TRBD1. J lost 3 bases, V lost 7 bases, and 9 bases had no gene match. The CDR3 runs to 15 residues. CDR1 and CDR2 (germline): SGHAT, FQNNGV. CDR3 region: CASIITGQNYNEQFF. Here the CDR3 DNA reads TGTGCCAGCATCATTACGGGACAGAACTACAATGAGCAGTTCTTC.

This chain links TRBV29-1 with TRBJ1-2, with D perhaps TRBD1 (6 bases). Trimming pared 5 bases from V and 8 bases from J, leaving 21 bases between. The V gene's germline CDR1 is SQVTM and CDR2 ANQGSEA. The CDR3 sequence is 14 residues long. The CDR3 spells CSVLTDGTRGGYTF. The CDR3 DNA reads TGCAGCGTTCTTACCGACGGGACAAGAGGCGGCTACACCTTC.

The chain links TRBV4-1 to TRBJ1-2; no firm D call. Germline V gives CDR1 MGHRA, CDR2 YSYEKL. V lost 4 bases and J 0 bases, leaving 12 bases between the germline ends. The CDR3 runs to 15 residues. In DNA, the CDR3 is TGCGCCAGCAGCCCGAGGGCGGAAGCTAACTATGGCTACACCTTC. Translation: CASSPRAEANYGYTF.

This chain joins TRBV5-1 and TRBJ2-2; D possibly corresponds to TRBD2 (5 bases). The germline V gene encodes CDR1 SGHRS and CDR2 YFSETQ. The CDR3 has 17 residues. The V and J ends lost 0 bases and 6 bases respectively, with 18 bases between them. The CDR3 reads CASSLEVGGPGAGELFF. The CDR3 DNA reads TGCGCCAGCAGCTTGGAGGTTGGCGGGCCCGGGGCCGGGGAGCTGTTTTTT.